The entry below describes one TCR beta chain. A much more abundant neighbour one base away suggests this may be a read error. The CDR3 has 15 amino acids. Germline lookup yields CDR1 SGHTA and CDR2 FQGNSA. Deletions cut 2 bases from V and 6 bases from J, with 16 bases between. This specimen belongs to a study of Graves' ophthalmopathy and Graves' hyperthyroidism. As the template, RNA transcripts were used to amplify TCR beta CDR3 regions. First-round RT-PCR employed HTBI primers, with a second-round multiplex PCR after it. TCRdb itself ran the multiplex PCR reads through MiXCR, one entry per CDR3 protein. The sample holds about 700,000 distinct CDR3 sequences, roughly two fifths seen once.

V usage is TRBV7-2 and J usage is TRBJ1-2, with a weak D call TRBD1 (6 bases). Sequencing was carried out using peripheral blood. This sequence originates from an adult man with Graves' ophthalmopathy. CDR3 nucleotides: TGTGCCAGCAGCTTACTAGTCCTGGGGGGCGATGGCTACACCTTC. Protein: CASSLLVLGGDGYTF.